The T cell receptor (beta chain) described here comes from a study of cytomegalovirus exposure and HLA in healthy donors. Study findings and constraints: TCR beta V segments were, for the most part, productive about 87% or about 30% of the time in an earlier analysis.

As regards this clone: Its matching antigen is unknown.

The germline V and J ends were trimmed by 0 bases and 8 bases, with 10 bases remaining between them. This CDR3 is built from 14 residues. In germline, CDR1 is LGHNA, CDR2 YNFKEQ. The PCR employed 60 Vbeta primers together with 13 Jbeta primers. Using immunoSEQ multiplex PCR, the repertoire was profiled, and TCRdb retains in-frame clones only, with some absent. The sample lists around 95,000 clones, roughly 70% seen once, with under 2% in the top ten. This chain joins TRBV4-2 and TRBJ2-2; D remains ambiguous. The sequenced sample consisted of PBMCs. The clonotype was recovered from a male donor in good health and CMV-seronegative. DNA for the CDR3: TGTGCCAGCAGCCAAGATCGGAGACGAGGGGAGCTGTTTTTT. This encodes CASSQDRRRGELFF.